The entry that follows covers one TCR beta chain sequence. Its specificity is unknown. V lost 4 bases and J 11 bases, leaving 21 bases between the germline ends. The CDR3 sequence is 14 residues long. Germline loops: CDR1 SGHDT, CDR2 YYEEEE. This entry comes from a study of OX40 agonist ivuxolimab in advanced cancers. Study background: Patient treatment consisted of intravenous ivuxolimab administration every 2 weeks at 0.01 to 10 mg/kg. Study-wide findings and caveats: Certain nonresponders additionally had low normalized T-cell clonal expansion. Patients with a partial response at 0.1-3.0 mg/kg had among the lowest clonal expansion. The CD4+ and CD8+ T cells in the blood had expanded clonally by week 6 at 0.1 to 3.0 mg/kg.

Clones were read by immunoSEQ multiplex PCR, and TCRdb kept only the in-frame ones, dropping some. The table has over 90,000 clones, 86% seen once. The TCR sequence derives from an adult with an advanced solid tumor such as melanoma, head and neck, liver or kidney cancer. This sample comprised CD4+ or CD8+ T cells sorted from blood, obtained in a trial of the OX40 agonist ivuxolimab. This chain connects TRBV5-6 to TRBJ1-1, with TRBD1 as a possible D gene (6 bases). The CDR3 nucleotides are TGTGCCAGCAGCCTGGACAGACTACAGGGTTCGGCTTTCTTT. Its translation: CASSLDRLQGSAFF.